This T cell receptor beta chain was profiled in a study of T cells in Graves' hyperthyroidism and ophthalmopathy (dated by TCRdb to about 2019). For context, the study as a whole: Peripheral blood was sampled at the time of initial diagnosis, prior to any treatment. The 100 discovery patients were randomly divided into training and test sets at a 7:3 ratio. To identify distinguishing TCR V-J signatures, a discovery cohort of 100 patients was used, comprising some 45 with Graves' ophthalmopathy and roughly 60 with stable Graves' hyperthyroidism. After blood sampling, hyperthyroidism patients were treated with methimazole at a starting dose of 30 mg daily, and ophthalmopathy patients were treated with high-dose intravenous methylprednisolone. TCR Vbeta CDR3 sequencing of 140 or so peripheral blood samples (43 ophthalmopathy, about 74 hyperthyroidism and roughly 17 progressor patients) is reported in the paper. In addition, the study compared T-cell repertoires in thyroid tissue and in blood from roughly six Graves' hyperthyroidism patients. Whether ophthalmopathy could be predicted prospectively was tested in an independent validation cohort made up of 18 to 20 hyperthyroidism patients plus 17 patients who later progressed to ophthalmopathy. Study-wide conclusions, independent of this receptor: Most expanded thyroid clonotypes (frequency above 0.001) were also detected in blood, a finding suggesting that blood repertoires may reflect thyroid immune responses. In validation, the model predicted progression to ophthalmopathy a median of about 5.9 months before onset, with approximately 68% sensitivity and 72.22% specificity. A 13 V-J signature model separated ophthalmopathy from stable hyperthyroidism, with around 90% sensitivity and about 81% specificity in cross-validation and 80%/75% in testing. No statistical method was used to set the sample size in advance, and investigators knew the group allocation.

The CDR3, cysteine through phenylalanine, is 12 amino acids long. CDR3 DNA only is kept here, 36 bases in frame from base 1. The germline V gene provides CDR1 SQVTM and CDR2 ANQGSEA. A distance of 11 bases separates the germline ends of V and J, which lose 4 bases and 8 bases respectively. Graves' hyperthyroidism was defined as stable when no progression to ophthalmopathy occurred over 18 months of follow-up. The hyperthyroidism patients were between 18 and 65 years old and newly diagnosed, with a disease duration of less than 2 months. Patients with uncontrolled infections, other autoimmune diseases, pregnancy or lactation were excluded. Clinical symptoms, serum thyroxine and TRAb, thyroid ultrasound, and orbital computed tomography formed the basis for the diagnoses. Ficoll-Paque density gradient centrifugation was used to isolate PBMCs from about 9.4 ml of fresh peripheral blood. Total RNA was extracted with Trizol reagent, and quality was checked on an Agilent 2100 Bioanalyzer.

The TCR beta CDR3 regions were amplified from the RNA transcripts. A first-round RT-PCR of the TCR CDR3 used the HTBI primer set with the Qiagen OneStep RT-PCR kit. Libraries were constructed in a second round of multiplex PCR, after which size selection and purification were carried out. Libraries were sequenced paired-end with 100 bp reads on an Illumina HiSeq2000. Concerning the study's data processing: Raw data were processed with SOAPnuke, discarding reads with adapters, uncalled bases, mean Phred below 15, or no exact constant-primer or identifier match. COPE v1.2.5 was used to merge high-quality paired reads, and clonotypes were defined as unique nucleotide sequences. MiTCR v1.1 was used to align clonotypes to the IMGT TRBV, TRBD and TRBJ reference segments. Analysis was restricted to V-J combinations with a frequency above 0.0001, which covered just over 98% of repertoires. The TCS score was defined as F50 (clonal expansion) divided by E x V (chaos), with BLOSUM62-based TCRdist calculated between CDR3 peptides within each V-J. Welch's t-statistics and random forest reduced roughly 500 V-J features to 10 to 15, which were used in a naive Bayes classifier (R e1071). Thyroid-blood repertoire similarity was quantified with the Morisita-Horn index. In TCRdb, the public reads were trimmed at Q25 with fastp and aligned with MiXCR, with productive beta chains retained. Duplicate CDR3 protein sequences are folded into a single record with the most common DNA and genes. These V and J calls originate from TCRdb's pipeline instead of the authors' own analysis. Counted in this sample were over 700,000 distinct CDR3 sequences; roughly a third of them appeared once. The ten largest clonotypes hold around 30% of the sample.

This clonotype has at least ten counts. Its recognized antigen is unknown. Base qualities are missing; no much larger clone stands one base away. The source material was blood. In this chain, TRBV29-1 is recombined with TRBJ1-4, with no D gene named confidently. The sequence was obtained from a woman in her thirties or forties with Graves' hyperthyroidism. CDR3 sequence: CSVVGSYEKLFF. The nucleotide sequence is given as TGCAGCGTTGTCGGGTCTTACGAAAAACTGTTTTTT.